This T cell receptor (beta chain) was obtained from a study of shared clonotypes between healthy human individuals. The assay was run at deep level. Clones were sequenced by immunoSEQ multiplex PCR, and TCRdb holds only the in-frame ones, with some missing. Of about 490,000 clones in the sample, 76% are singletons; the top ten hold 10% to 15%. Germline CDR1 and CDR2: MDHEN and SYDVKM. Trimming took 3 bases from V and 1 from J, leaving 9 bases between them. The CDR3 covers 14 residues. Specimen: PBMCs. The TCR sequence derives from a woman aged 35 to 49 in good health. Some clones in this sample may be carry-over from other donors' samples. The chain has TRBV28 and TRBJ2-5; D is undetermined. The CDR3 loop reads CASSLGSAQETQYF. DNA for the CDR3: TGTGCCAGCAGTTTGGGGTCAGCCCAAGAGACCCAGTACTTC. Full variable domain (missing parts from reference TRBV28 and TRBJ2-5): DVKVTQSSRYLVKRTGEKVFLECVQDMDHENMFWYRQDPGLGLRLIYFSYDVKMKEKGDIPEGYSVSREKKERFSLILESASTNQTSMYLCASSLGSAQETQYFGPGTRLLVL.